The 17 T cell receptor beta chains below come from one sample, sequenced in a study of blood T cell repertoires in COVID-19. The assay was immunoSEQ multiplex PCR, and TCRdb's table has in-frame clones only and misses some. This table has a few hundred thousand clones, 75% to 90% appearing once. The sequenced material came from peripheral blood. These receptor sequences come from a human donor in a cohort sampled during active COVID-19.

The rearrangement uses TRBV7-3 and TRBJ2-2; no clear D. CDR3 length: 13 amino acids. V was pared by 5 bases and J by 2 bases, with 6 bases between. The germline CDR1 and CDR2 sequences are SGHTA and FQGTGA. The DNA of the CDR3 is TGTGCCAGCAGCGGAGACAACACCGGGGAGCTGTTTTTT. Translation gives CASSGDNTGELFF.

This chain joins TRBV29-1 and TRBJ1-1; D is unresolved. The germline V and J ends were trimmed by 4 bases and 1 base, with 4 bases remaining between them. Germline CDR1 SQVTM, CDR2 ANQGSEA. This CDR3 is 11 amino acids long. CDR3 sequence reads: CSVGQNTEAFF. The DNA of the CDR3 is TGCAGCGTTGGGCAGAACACTGAAGCTTTCTTT.

In regard to this clone: The missing conserved phenylalanine or tryptophan at the end of this CDR3 makes a read error likely. The DNA is left out, because the CDR3 cannot be placed on it with certainty; the CDR3 is given as TCRdb lists it. This chain's CDR3 is CASSQYITGDSP. The chain has TRBV28 and TRBJ1-1; the table's D call of TRBD1 was not tested on the DNA. The CDR3 sequence runs 12 residues, both termini included. Per germline, CDR1 MDHEN and CDR2 SYDVKM.

The V and J genes are TRBV15 and TRBJ1-5; D may be TRBD1 (5 bases). The germline V gene has CDR1 LNHNV and CDR2 YYDKDF (reference sequence). With 0 bases removed from V and 7 bases from J, the gap between germline ends came to 13 bases. The CDR3 totals 15 residues. The CDR3 loop is CATSRDQGREQPQHF. Here the CDR3 DNA reads TGTGCCACCAGCAGAGACCAGGGAAGGGAACAGCCCCAGCATTTT.

The chain couples TRBV15 to TRBJ2-7; D is unresolved. Trimming took off 1 base at V and 2 bases at J, with 9 bases between the two ends. This CDR3 is 14 amino acids long. The germline V gene encodes CDR1 LNHNV and CDR2 YYDKDF (reference sequence). The CDR3 loop is CATSRGNSPYEQYF. The CDR3 DNA follows: TGTGCCACCAGCAGAGGGAACAGCCCCTACGAGCAGTACTTC. Complete variable domain (other parts from reference TRBV15 and TRBJ2-7): DAMVIQNPRYQVTQFGKPVTLSCSQTLNHNVMYWYQQKSSQAPKLLFHYYDKDFNNEADTPDNFQSRRPNTSFCFLDIRSPGLGDTAMYLCATSRGNSPYEQYFGPGTRLTVT.

The chain recombines TRBV7-2 with TRBJ2-7; 10 positions match TRBD2. The V segment lost 1 base and the J segment 2 bases; nucleotides outside the gene matches: 5. Germline V lookup: CDR1 SGHTA, CDR2 FQGNSA. The CDR3 is 16 residues long. CDR3 in amino acids: CASSLEVSGRAYEQYF. The CDR3 coding sequence is TGTGCCAGCAGCTTAGAGGTCAGCGGGAGGGCCTACGAGCAGTACTTC.

This chain joins TRBV6-6 and TRBJ2-5; 7 bases align to TRBD2. Germline CDR1 MNHNY, CDR2 SVGAGI (reference sequence). The CDR3 is 15 amino acids. Unmatched junction bases numbered 7, after V lost 4 bases and J lost 2 bases. CDR3 sequence reads: CASSSRGVGQETQYF. The CDR3 region has the DNA TGTGCCAGCAGTTCCCGGGGGGTAGGGCAAGAGACCCAGTACTTC.

V and J are TRBV30 and TRBJ2-3; D is possibly TRBD1 (6 bases). The length of the CDR3 is 16 residues. The ends were cut back, 0 bases at V and 3 bases at J, with 16 bases in the middle. CDR1 and CDR2 (germline): GTSNPN, SVGIG (reference sequence). The CDR3 DNA is TGTGCCTGGAGTGTAAGTCGGACAGCGAATACAGATACGCAGTATTTT. Translating it yields CAWSVSRTANTDTQYF.

The chain recombines TRBV30 with TRBJ2-7; 16 nucleotides agree with TRBD2. This CDR3 region has 16 residues. The germline V gene encodes CDR1 GTSNPN and CDR2 SVGIG (reference sequence). J gave up 5 bases and V 3 bases, and 7 bases lay outside the gene matches. The CDR3 here is CAWSAGLAGGPDEQYF. CDR3 coding DNA: TGTGCCTGGAGCGCGGGACTAGCGGGAGGGCCGGACGAGCAGTACTTC.

The CDR3 loop is CASSTGTLTEAFF. CDR3 coding DNA: TGTGCCAGCAGCACCGGGACTCTGACTGAAGCTTTCTTT. This chain joins TRBV9 and TRBJ1-1, with D maybe TRBD1 (5 bases). There are 13 residues in the CDR3. Trimming stripped 4 bases from V and 5 bases from J, with 12 bases between. Germline V gives CDR1 SGDLS, CDR2 YYNGEE.

The chain employs TRBV10-3 and TRBJ1-1; D not certain. V was trimmed by 8 bases and J by 7 bases, leaving 14 bases between them. Germline CDR1 and CDR2: ENHRY and SYGVKD. The CDR3 spans 12 residues. The CDR3 loop reads CAIGRHGYEAFF. The DNA for the CDR3 is TGTGCCATCGGCCGACACGGTTATGAAGCTTTCTTT.

CDR3 in DNA: TGTGCCAGCAGCTTCTCAGGGGGACTAGCGGGAGGCACAGATACGCAGTATTTT. Translation gives CASSFSGGLAGGTDTQYF. The rearrangement joins TRBV7-7 to TRBJ2-3; 14 bases match TRBD2. The ends lost 3 bases at V and 1 base at J; junction bases unmatched: 6. The germline V gene has CDR1 SSHAT and CDR2 FNYEAQ (reference sequence). The CDR3 is made up of 18 amino acids.

This chain uses TRBV6-6 with TRBJ2-7, with D unclear. CDR3 length: 11 residues. V dropped 2 bases and J dropped 6 bases, with 5 bases sitting between them. CDR1 MNHNY and CDR2 SVGAGI come from the germline V gene (reference sequence). Here the CDR3 reads CASSYPSEQYF. DNA of the CDR3: TGTGCCAGCAGTTACCCTAGCGAGCAGTACTTC.

This chain joins TRBV2 and TRBJ1-3, with TRBD1 matching over 9 bases. The CDR3 loop spans 17 amino acids. Germline V lookup: CDR1 SNHLY, CDR2 FYNNEI. V lost 5 bases and J lost 2; bases outside the gene matches: 10. As DNA, the CDR3 is TGTGCCAGCAGTATACAGGGGGCTAATCCCCCTGGAAACACCATATATTTT. Translation: CASSIQGANPPGNTIYF. Supplemented by reference TRBV2 and TRBJ1-3, the full variable domain reads EPEVTQTPSHQVTQMGQEVILRCVPISNHLYFYWYRQILGQKVEFLVSFYNNEISEKSEIFDDQFSVERPDGSNFTLKIRSTKLEDSAMYFCASSIQGANPPGNTIYFGEGSWLTVV.

The chain combines TRBV5-1 with TRBJ1-1; D is undetermined. The V end was cut by 3 bases, the J end by 2 bases, with 14 bases between. Germline-derived CDR1 and CDR2 are SGHRS and YFSETQ. There are 15 residues in the CDR3. The CDR3 sequence: CASSWAGGRNTEAFF. As DNA, the CDR3 is TGCGCCAGCAGCTGGGCGGGAGGGAGAAACACTGAAGCTTTCTTT.

The V and J genes are TRBV30 and TRBJ1-4, with unresolved D. Deletions cut 3 bases from V and 0 bases from J, with 8 bases between. In germline, CDR1 is GTSNPN, CDR2 SVGIG (reference sequence). The CDR3 contains 14 residues. CDR3 sequence: CAWRRPATNEKLFF. The CDR3 bases are TGTGCCTGGAGGAGGCCTGCAACTAATGAAAAACTGTTTTTT.

A few counts support this clone. The rearrangement joins TRBV4-2 to TRBJ1-1; D unresolved. This CDR3 is 14 amino acids long. With 0 bases removed from V and 11 bases from J, the gap between germline ends came to 16 bases. Germline V gene data show CDR1 as LGHNA and CDR2 as YNFKEQ. The chain's CDR3 is CASSQEFASLGAFF. The CDR3 DNA reads TGTGCCAGCAGCCAAGAATTTGCCAGCCTCGGGGCTTTCTTT.